This TCR beta chain stems from a study of blood T cells in healthy people across ages. PCR was performed a second time for about 7 to 12 cycles using a sample-barcoded 5' primer and a J-beta primer mix. One entry per CDR3 protein, called by TCRdb with MiXCR from the 5' RACE reads. The table records more than 800,000 distinct CDR3 sequences, 29% of them present only once. This clonotype was recorded a few times. Isolation per sample recovered at least 7 million PBMCs. From germline, CDR1 is MNHNY and CDR2 SVGAGI (reference sequence). The V segment lost 5 bases and the J segment 1 base; nucleotides outside the gene matches: 4. The CDR3 length is 17 residues.

The chain joins TRBV6-6 to TRBJ2-2; 13 nucleotides align to TRBD2. Sample: blood. The TCR originated in a woman aged 80 or over in good health. CDR3: CASSKLAGGKNTGELFF. The DNA of the CDR3 is TGTGCCAGCAGTAAACTAGCGGGGGGGAAGAACACCGGGGAGCTGTTTTTT.